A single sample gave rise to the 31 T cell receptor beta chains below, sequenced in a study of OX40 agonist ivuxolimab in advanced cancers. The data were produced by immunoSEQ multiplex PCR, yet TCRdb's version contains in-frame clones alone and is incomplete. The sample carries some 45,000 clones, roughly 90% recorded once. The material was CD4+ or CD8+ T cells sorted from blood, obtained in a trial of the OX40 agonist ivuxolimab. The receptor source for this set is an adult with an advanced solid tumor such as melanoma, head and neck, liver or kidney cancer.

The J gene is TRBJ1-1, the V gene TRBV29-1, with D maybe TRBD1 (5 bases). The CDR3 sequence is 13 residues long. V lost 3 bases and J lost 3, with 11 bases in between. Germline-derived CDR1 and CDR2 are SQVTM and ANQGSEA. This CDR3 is CSVDQGLDTEAFF. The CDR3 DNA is TGCAGCGTTGATCAGGGCTTGGACACTGAAGCTTTCTTT.

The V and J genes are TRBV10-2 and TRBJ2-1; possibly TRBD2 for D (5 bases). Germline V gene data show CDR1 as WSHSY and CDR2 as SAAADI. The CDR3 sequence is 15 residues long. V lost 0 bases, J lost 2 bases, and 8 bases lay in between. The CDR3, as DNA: TGCGCCAGCAGTGAGTCGCTCGGGACCTACAATGAGCAGTTCTTC. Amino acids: CASSESLGTYNEQFF.

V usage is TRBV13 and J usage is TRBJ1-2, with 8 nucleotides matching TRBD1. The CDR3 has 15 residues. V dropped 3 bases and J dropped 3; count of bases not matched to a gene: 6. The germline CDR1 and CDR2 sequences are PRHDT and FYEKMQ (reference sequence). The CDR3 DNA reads TGTGCCAGCAGCTTCGGACAGGGTCCCTACTATGGCTACACCTTC. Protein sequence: CASSFGQGPYYGYTF.

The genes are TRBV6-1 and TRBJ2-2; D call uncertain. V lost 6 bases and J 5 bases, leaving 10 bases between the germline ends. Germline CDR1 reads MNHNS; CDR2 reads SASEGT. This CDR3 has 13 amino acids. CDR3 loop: CASRDTFTGELFF. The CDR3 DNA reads TGTGCCAGCAGAGACACCTTTACCGGGGAGCTGTTTTTT.

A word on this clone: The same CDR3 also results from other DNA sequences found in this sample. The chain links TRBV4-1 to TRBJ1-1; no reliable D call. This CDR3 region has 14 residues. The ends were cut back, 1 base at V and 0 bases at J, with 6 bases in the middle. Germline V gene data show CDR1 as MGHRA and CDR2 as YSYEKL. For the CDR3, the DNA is TGCGCCAGCAGCCAAGGGCCGATGAACACTGAAGCTTTCTTT. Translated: CASSQGPMNTEAFF.

CDR3 in amino acids: CASSHLEGLTEAFF. The CDR3 nucleotides are TGTGCCAGCAGCCACCTCGAGGGCCTCACTGAAGCTTTCTTT. The chain carries TRBV7-9 and TRBJ1-1; no firm D call. V shed 5 bases and J shed 4 bases, with 14 bases lying between them. CDR3 size: 14 residues. The germline V gene has CDR1 SEHNR and CDR2 FQNEAQ (reference sequence).

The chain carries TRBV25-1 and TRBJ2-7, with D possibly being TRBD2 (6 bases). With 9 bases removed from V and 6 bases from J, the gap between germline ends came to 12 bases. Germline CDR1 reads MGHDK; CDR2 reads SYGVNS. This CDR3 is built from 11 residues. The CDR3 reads CASIRGSEQYF. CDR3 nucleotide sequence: TGTGCCAGTATTCGGGGGAGCGAGCAGTACTTC.

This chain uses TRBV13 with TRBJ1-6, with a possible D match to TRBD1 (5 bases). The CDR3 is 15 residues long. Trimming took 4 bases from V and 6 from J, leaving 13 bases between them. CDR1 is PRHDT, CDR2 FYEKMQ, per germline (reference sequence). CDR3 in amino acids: CASSSSGLGNSPLHF. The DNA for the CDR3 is TGTGCCAGCAGCTCATCAGGGCTTGGTAATTCACCCCTCCACTTT.

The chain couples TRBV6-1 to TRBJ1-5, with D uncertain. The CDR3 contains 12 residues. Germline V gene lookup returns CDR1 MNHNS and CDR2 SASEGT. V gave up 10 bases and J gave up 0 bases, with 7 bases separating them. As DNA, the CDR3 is TGTGCCATCAAGAGTAGCAATCAGCCCCAGCATTTT. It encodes CAIKSSNQPQHF.

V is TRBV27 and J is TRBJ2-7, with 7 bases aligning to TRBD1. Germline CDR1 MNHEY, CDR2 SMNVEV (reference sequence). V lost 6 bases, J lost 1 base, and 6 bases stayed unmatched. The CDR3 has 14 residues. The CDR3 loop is CASRSRTGSYEQYF. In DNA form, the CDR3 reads TGTGCCAGCAGATCTAGGACAGGATCCTACGAGCAGTACTTC.

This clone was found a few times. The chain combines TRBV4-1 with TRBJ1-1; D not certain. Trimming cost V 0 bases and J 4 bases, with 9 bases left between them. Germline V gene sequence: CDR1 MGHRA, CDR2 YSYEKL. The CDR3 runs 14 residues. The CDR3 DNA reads TGCGCCAGCAGCCAAGAGGGGTCGGCCACTGAAGCTTTCTTT. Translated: CASSQEGSATEAFF.

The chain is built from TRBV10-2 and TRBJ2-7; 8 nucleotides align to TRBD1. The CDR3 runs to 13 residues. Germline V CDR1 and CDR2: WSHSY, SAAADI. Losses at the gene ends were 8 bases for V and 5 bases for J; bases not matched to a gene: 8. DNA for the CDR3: TGCGCCAGCGGACAGGGTGTAGGTGACGAGCAGTACTTC. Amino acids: CASGQGVGDEQYF.

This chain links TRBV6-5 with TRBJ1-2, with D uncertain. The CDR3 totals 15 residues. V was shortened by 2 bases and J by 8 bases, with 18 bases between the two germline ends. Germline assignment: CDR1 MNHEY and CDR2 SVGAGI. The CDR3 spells CASSYARTLSEGYTF. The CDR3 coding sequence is TGTGCCAGCAGTTACGCGAGAACCCTTAGTGAAGGCTACACCTTC.

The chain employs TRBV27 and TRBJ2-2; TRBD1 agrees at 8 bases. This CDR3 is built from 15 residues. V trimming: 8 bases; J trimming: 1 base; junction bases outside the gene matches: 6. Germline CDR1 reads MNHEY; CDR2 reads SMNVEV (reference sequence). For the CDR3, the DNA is TGTGCCAGCGGACATGACAGGGGGAACACCGGGGAGCTGTTTTTT. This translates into CASGHDRGNTGELFF.

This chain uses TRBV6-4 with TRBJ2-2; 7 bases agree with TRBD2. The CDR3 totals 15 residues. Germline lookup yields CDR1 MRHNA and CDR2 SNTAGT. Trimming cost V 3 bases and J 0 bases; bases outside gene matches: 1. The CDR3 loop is CASSDGLANTGELFF. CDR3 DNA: TGTGCCAGCAGTGATGGACTAGCGAACACCGGGGAGCTGTTTTTT.

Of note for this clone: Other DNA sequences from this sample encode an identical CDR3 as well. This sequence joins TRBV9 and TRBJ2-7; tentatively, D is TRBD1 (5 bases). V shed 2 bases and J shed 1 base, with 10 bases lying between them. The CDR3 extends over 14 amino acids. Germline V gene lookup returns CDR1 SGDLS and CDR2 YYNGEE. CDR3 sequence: CASSVGAGSYEQYF. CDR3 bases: TGTGCCAGCAGCGTTGGGGCAGGTTCCTACGAGCAGTACTTC.

CDR3 residues: CATSARGSLGETQYF. The CDR3 DNA follows: TGCGCCACCTCAGCTCGGGGTAGCTTAGGAGAGACCCAGTACTTC. The gene calls are TRBV10-1 and TRBJ2-5, with D possibly being TRBD2 (5 bases). The V end was cut by 10 bases, the J end by 4 bases, with 22 bases between. CDR3 length: 15 amino acids. CDR1 is WNHNN, CDR2 SYGVQD, per germline (reference sequence).

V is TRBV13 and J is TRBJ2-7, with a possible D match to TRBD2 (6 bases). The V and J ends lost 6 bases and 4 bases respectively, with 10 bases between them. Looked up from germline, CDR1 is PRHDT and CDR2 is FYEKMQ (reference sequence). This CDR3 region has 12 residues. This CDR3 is CASRQAGYEQYF. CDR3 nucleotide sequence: TGTGCCAGCAGACAAGCGGGTTACGAGCAGTACTTC.

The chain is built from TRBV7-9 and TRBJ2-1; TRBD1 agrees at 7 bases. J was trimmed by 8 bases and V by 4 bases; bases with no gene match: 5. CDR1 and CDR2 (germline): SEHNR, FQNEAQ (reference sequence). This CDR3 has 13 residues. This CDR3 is CASSSTGPHEQFF. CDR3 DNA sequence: TGTGCCAGCAGCTCGACAGGGCCCCATGAGCAGTTCTTC. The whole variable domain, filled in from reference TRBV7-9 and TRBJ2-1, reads DTGVSQNPRHKITKRGQNVTFRCDPISEHNRLYWYRQTLGQGPEFLTYFQNEAQLEKSRLLSDRFSAERPKGSFSTLEIQRTEQGDSAMYLCASSSTGPHEQFFGPGTRLTVL.

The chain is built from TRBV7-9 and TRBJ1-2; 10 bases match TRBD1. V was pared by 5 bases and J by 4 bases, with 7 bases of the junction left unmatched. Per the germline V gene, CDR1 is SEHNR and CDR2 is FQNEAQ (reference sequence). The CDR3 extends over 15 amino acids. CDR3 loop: CASSPGTGAIYGYTF. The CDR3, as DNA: TGTGCCAGCAGCCCCGGGACAGGGGCCATCTATGGCTACACCTTC.

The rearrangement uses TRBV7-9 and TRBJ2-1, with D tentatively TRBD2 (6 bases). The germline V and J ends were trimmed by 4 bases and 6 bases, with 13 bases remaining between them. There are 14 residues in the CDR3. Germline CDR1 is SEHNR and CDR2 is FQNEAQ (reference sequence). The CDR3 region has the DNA TGTGCCAGCAGCTCGCAGACTAGGGGCAATGAGCAGTTCTTC. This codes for CASSSQTRGNEQFF.

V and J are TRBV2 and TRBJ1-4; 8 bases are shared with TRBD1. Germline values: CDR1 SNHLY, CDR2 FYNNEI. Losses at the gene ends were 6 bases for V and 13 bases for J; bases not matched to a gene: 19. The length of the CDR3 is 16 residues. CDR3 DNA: TGTGCCAGCAGGGAACCCCGGGACGGGAACAGGGGGAGACTGTTTTTT. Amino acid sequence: CASREPRDGNRGRLFF.

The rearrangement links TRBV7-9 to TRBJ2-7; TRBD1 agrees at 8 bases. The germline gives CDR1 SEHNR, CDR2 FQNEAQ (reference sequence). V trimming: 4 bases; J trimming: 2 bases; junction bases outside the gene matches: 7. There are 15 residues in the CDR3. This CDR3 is CASSSPGTGPYEQYF. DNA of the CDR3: TGTGCCAGCAGCTCCCCCGGGACAGGACCCTACGAGCAGTACTTC. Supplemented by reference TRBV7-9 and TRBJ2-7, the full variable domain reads DTGVSQNPRHKITKRGQNVTFRCDPISEHNRLYWYRQTLGQGPEFLTYFQNEAQLEKSRLLSDRFSAERPKGSFSTLEIQRTEQGDSAMYLCASSSPGTGPYEQYFGPGTRLTVT.

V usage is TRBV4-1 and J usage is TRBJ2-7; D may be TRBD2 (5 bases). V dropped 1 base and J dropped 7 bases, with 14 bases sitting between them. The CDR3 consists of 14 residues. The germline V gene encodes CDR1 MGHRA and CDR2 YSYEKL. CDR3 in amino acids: CASSQVRARGEQYF. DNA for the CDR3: TGCGCCAGCAGCCAAGTCCGGGCCCGCGGGGAGCAGTACTTC.

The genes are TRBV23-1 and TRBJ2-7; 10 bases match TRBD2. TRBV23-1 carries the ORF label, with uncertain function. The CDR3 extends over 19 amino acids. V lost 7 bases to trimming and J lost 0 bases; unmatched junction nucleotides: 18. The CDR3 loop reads CASTTPQRSGRADSYEQYF. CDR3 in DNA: TGCGCCAGCACCACCCCCCAACGAAGCGGGAGGGCCGACTCCTACGAGCAGTACTTC.

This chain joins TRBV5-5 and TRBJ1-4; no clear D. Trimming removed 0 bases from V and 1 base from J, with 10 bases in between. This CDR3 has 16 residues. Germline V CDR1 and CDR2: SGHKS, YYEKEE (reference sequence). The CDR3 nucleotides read TGTGCCAGCAGCTTGGGTCGCGGGTTAACTAATGAAAAACTGTTTTTT. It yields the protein CASSLGRGLTNEKLFF.

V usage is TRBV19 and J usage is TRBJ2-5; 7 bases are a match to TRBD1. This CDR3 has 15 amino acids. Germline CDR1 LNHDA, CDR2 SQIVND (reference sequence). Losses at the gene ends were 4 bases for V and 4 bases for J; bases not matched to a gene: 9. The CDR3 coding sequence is TGTGCCAGTAGTAGCTACCGACAGGGCGGAGAGACCCAGTACTTC. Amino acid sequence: CASSSYRQGGETQYF.

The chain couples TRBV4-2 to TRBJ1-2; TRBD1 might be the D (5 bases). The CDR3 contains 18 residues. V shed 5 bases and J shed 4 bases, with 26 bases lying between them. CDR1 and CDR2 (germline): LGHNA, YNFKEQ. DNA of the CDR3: TGTGCCAGCAGCTTACCCGAAACCGGACAAGAGGCGGGCTATGGCTACACCTTC. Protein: CASSLPETGQEAGYGYTF.

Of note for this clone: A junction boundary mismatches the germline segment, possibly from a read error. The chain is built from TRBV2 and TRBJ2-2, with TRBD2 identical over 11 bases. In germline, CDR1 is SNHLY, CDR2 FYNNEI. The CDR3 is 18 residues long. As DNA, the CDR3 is TGTGCCAGCAGTGAAGAAATTAGCGGGAGGGCCGAACACCGGGGAGCTGTTTTT. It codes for CASSEEISGRAEHRGAVF.

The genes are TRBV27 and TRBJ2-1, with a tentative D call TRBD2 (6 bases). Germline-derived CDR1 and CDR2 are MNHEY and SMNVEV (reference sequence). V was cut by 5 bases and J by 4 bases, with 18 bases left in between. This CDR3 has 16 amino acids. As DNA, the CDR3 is TGTGCCAGCAGTCCCCCCGGGGGTCATATTTACAATGAGCAGTTCTTC. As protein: CASSPPGGHIYNEQFF.

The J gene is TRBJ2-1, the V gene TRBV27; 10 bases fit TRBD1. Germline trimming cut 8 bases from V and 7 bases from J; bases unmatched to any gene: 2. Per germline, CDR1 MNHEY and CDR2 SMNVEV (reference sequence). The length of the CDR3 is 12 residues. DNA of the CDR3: TGTGCCAGCCGACAGGGGGCTAATGAGCAGTTCTTC. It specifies CASRQGANEQFF.